The clone carrying this T cell receptor beta chain was observed a handful of times. Its specificity is unknown. TCRdb redid the calling of the 5' RACE reads with MiXCR, one entry per CDR3 protein. The table includes 150,000 to 200,000 distinct CDR3 sequences, about 28% detected once. V was clipped by 6 bases and J by 1 base; unmatched bases: 5. Germline CDR1 reads DFQATT; CDR2 reads SNEGSKA (reference sequence). The CDR3 is made up of 15 amino acids. This sample was taken from a study of T-cell memory formation after mild COVID-19. Overall study: Clusters of TCRs were largely donor specific. Notes on the study in general: That cross-reactive memory joined was suggested by some responding clones appearing in pre-infection memory. Shrinking CD4+ clones were chiefly CM and EM; CD8+ ones were chiefly EMRA. Clones shrinking between day 15 and 85 showed a balanced CD4/CD8 split, and those that grew later tilted toward CD4+.

Sequences were obtained from PBMCs or a T cell subset sorted from them (not recorded which). The chain carries TRBV20-1 and TRBJ2-3, with 12 bases fitting TRBD2. This clonotype was obtained from an adult woman who had mild COVID-19 (a few samples of this study predate the infection). Cell type and time point are not known. The CDR3 nucleotides are TGCAGTGCCTCTAGCGGGGGGGCAGGCACAGATACGCAGTATTTT. As protein: CSASSGGAGTDTQYF.